This T cell receptor beta chain was sequenced during a study of CD8 T cells in Susac syndrome. On this clonotype itself: Its antigen is undetermined.

This CDR3 spans 13 amino acids. Trimming stripped 6 bases from V and 5 bases from J, with 13 bases between. In germline, CDR1 is DFQATT, CDR2 SNEGSKA (reference sequence). Reverse transcription of roughly 0.45 to 1 ug RNA was performed with random hexamers. It was immunoSEQ multiplex PCR that amplified TCR beta CDR3 across 54 Vbeta and 13 Jbeta. In TCRdb, the immunoSEQ multiplex PCR reads were re-called with MiXCR into one record per CDR3 protein. The profile shows 150,000 to 200,000 distinct CDR3 sequences, around 96% of them singletons. Broader study findings: That the number of individuals in its TCR sequencing and HLA analysis was relatively small was acknowledged by the study.

The multiple sclerosis control group consisted of treatment-naive patients whose relapsing-remitting disease, which was either stable or active, fulfilled revised McDonald criteria. TEMRA cells were enriched by FACS, while CD8+ and CD4+ T cells were obtained through a negative isolation that was performed magnetically. Sample: CD4+ T cells from PBMCs. The rearrangement uses TRBV20-1 and TRBJ1-4; D is possibly TRBD1 (6 bases). The sequence was obtained from a human donor with multiple sclerosis. The CDR3 DNA sequence: TGCAGTGCCCCTGGACAGACAAATGAAAAACTGTTTTTT. This codes for CSAPGQTNEKLFF.